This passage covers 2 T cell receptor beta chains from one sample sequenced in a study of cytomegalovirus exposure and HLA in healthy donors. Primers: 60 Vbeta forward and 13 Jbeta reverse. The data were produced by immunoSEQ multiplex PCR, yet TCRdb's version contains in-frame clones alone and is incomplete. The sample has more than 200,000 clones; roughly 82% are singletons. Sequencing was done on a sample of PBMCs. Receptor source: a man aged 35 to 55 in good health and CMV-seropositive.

CDR3 sequence (DNA): TGCGCCAGCAGTGAGCGCAGCGGGAGCTCCTACAATGAGCAGTTCTTC. Amino acids: CASSERSGSSYNEQFF. The V gene is TRBV10-1, the J gene TRBJ2-1, with 8 bases aligning to TRBD2. The germline gives CDR1 WNHNN, CDR2 SYGVQD (reference sequence). This CDR3 comprises 16 residues. Trimming at V came to 2 bases and at J to 0 bases, leaving 3 bases not matched to a gene.

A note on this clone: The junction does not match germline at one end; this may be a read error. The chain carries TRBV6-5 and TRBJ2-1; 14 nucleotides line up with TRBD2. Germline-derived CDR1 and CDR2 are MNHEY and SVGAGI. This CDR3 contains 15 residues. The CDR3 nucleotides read TGCGCCTCGAACCCCGGGACTAGCGGGAGTATAGGGCAGTTCTTC. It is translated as CASNPGTSGSIGQFF.